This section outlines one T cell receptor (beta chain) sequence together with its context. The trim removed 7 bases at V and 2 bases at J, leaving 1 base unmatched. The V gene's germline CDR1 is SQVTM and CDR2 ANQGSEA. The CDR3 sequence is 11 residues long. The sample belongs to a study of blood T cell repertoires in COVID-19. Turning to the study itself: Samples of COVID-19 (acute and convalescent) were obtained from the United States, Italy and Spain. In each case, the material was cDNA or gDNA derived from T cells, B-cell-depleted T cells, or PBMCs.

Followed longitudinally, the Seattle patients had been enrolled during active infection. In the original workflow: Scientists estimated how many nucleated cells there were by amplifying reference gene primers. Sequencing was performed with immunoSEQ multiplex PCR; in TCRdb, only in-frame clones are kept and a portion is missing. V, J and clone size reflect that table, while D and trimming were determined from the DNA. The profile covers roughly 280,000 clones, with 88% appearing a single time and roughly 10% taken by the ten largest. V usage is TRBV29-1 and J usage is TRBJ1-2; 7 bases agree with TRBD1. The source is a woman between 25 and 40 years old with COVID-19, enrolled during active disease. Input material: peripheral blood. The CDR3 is CSGGGNYGYTF. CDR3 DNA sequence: TGCAGCGGAGGGGGCAACTATGGCTACACCTTC.